The sequence of this T cell receptor beta chain was determined in a study of beta chain features in type 1 diabetes. Since all of the isolated RNA was reverse transcribed, expressed TCRB transcripts were what got sequenced. Clones were read by immunoSEQ multiplex PCR, and TCRdb kept only the in-frame ones, dropping some. The data show roughly 38,000 clones, with around 63% seen just once and 1.5% to 2% held by the top ten. Study observations and caveats: Shorter TCRB CDR3s, moderately but significantly so, marked every one of the four CD4+ subsets in Type 1 diabetes patients. TCRB rearrangement may or may not be influenced by HLA type; here this remained unresolved.

Turning to this clone: Its antigen is currently unknown.

Trimming at V came to 1 base and at J to 11 bases, leaving 6 bases not matched to a gene. Germline V gives CDR1 SGHVS, CDR2 FQNEAQ. The CDR3 has 13 residues. This TCR came from a man in his thirties or forties with type 1 diabetes. Some clones in this sample may be carry-over from other donors' samples. The V call is TRBV7-8, the J call TRBJ1-1, with TRBD1 matching 8 bases. The sample taken for sequencing was Tregs from blood. The CDR3: CASSLGTGRHAFF. CDR3 sequence (DNA): TGTGCCAGCAGCTTAGGGACAGGGCGGCATGCTTTCTTT.